These T cell receptor beta chains were read from a single sample in a study of Graves' ophthalmopathy and Graves' hyperthyroidism. TCRdb reprocessed the multiplex PCR reads with MiXCR, giving one entry per CDR3 protein. The sample carries 620,000 or so distinct CDR3 sequences, roughly 20% recorded once. Sequenced material: peripheral blood. The receptors shown here come from a woman under 30 with stable Graves' hyperthyroidism. Some clones in this sample may be carry-over from other donors' samples. CDR3s include the opening cysteine and the closing phenylalanine or tryptophan. Fields, in order: D gene, clone size, J gene, V gene, CDR3 DNA, CDR3 protein. D genes are given only for firm matches. Some rows mark clone size as missing; the rest say once, few, many or name a class of expanded clone.

d_call: -
clone_size: -
j_call: TRBJ2-7
v_call: TRBV28
cdr3_nt: TGTGCCAGCAGTTTCCCCACTTATACCTCCTACGAGCAGTACTTC
cdr3_aa: CASSFPTYTSYEQYF

d_call: TRBD1
clone_size: many
j_call: TRBJ1-2
v_call: TRBV12-3/TRBV12-4
cdr3_nt: TGTGCCAGCACCAAGGGACAGGGGGAATTTGGCTACACCTTC
cdr3_aa: CASTKGQGEFGYTF

d_call: TRBD2
clone_size: -
j_call: TRBJ2-7
v_call: TRBV28
cdr3_nt: TGTGCCAGCAGGTCACTAGCGGGAGTCGGGCAGTACTTC
cdr3_aa: CASRSLAGVGQYF

d_call: -
clone_size: -
j_call: TRBJ2-5
v_call: TRBV5-1
cdr3_nt: TGCGCCAGCAGCTGGGGGGCGCGGGAGACCCAGTACTTC
cdr3_aa: CASSWGARETQYF

d_call: -
clone_size: many
j_call: TRBJ1-3
v_call: TRBV19
cdr3_nt: TGTGCCAGTAGTATATTAGGGGGACGGCTGAGCTCTGGAAACACCATATATTTT
cdr3_aa: CASSILGGRLSSGNTIYF

d_call: -
clone_size: many
j_call: TRBJ1-1
v_call: TRBV27
cdr3_nt: TGTGCCAGCAGTTTATCGGTGGTGGGCACTGAAGCTTTCTTT
cdr3_aa: CASSLSVVGTEAFF

d_call: -
clone_size: -
j_call: TRBJ1-1
v_call: TRBV7-2
cdr3_nt: TGTGCCAGCAGCTACCACGAAGGCACTGAAGCTTTCTTT
cdr3_aa: CASSYHEGTEAFF

d_call: TRBD1
clone_size: many
j_call: TRBJ1-3
v_call: TRBV4-1
cdr3_nt: TGCGCCAGCAGCCAAGAGGGACAGGGAACAAACACCATATATTTT
cdr3_aa: CASSQEGQGTNTIYF

d_call: -
clone_size: many
j_call: TRBJ2-4
v_call: TRBV19
cdr3_nt: TGTGCCAGTAGTATTACCAGTGTAGCCAAAAACATTCAGTACTTC
cdr3_aa: CASSITSVAKNIQYF

d_call: -
clone_size: -
j_call: TRBJ1-5
v_call: TRBV12-3/TRBV12-4
cdr3_nt: TGTGCCAGCAACCCCGGGGGGGGGGTCAATCAGCCCCAGCATTTT
cdr3_aa: CASNPGGGVNQPQHF

d_call: TRBD1
clone_size: many
j_call: TRBJ1-1
v_call: TRBV12-3/TRBV12-4
cdr3_nt: TGTGCCAGCAGTTTCGGGACAGGGAACACTGAAGCTTTCTTT
cdr3_aa: CASSFGTGNTEAFF

d_call: -
clone_size: -
j_call: TRBJ2-7
v_call: TRBV13
cdr3_nt: TGTGCCAGCAGCGCACTCGGGGTAGGGGATCAGTACTTC
cdr3_aa: CASSALGVGDQYF

d_call: TRBD2
clone_size: -
j_call: TRBJ2-7
v_call: TRBV12-3/TRBV12-4
cdr3_nt: TGTGCCAGCAGTTCACCGGGACTAGCGAGAAGGAAGCAGTACTTC
cdr3_aa: CASSSPGLARRKQYF

d_call: -
clone_size: many
j_call: TRBJ1-1
v_call: TRBV2
cdr3_nt: TGTGCCAGCAGTCCACTTAACAGATTCATGAACACTGAAGCTTTCTTT
cdr3_aa: CASSPLNRFMNTEAFF

d_call: TRBD1
clone_size: many
j_call: TRBJ1-2
v_call: TRBV24-1
cdr3_nt: TGTGCCACCAGTGATTCCGGGACAGCCTATGGCTACACCTTC
cdr3_aa: CATSDSGTAYGYTF

d_call: -
clone_size: few
j_call: TRBJ2-5
v_call: TRBV2
cdr3_nt: TGTGCCAGCAGTGAAGAGGGGCGAGCGACCCAGTACTTC
cdr3_aa: CASSEEGRATQYF

d_call: -
clone_size: few
j_call: TRBJ1-5
v_call: TRBV20-1
cdr3_nt: TGCAGTGCCGGGGGGGGGGTTCGGCCCCAGCATTTT
cdr3_aa: CSAGGGVRPQHF

d_call: -
clone_size: few
j_call: TRBJ1-3
v_call: TRBV20-1
cdr3_nt: TGCAGTGCTAGTTGGGCTGGAAACACCATATATTTT
cdr3_aa: CSASWAGNTIYF

d_call: -
clone_size: -
j_call: TRBJ2-5
v_call: TRBV9
cdr3_nt: TGTGCCAGCAGCTATAGCGGCGTCCAAGAGACCCAGTACTTC
cdr3_aa: CASSYSGVQETQYF

d_call: TRBD1
clone_size: -
j_call: TRBJ1-1
v_call: TRBV29-1
cdr3_nt: TGCAGCGTCCGGGACAGGGGCTGGACTGAAGCTTGCTTT
cdr3_aa: CSVRDRGWTEACF

d_call: -
clone_size: -
j_call: TRBJ1-1
v_call: TRBV6-1
cdr3_nt: TGTGCCAGCAGGGTAAGGGAAGCCACTGAAGCTTTCTTT
cdr3_aa: CASRVREATEAFF

d_call: -
clone_size: many
j_call: TRBJ1-5
v_call: TRBV20-1
cdr3_nt: TGCAGTGCTCTGCAGGGCAGTCAGCCCCAGCATTTT
cdr3_aa: CSALQGSQPQHF

d_call: -
clone_size: many
j_call: TRBJ2-7
v_call: TRBV28
cdr3_nt: TGTGCCAGCAGTTTGTCTCCAAGCCTTTACGAGCAGTACTTC
cdr3_aa: CASSLSPSLYEQYF

d_call: -
clone_size: few
j_call: TRBJ2-7
v_call: TRBV20-1
cdr3_nt: TGCAGTGCTAGAGGCCCCGCTGGGCCCGAGCAGTACTTC
cdr3_aa: CSARGPAGPEQYF

d_call: -
clone_size: many
j_call: TRBJ2-7
v_call: TRBV12-3/TRBV12-4
cdr3_nt: TGTGCCAGCAGCCCGGGACACAACTACGAGCAGTACTTC
cdr3_aa: CASSPGHNYEQYF

d_call: TRBD2
clone_size: few
j_call: TRBJ2-7
v_call: TRBV12-3/TRBV12-4
cdr3_nt: TGTGCCAGCAGTTTCGGACTAGCTAGTGGCGAGCAGTACTTC
cdr3_aa: CASSFGLASGEQYF

d_call: -
clone_size: many
j_call: TRBJ1-1
v_call: TRBV5-1
cdr3_nt: TGCGCCAGCAGCTCCGGGGACACTTTGAACACTGAAGCTTTCTTT
cdr3_aa: CASSSGDTLNTEAFF

d_call: -
clone_size: few
j_call: TRBJ2-2
v_call: TRBV6-1
cdr3_nt: TGTGCCAGCAGTGGGCGCGGGGGCCCCCCCACCGGGGAGCTGTTTTTT
cdr3_aa: CASSGRGGPPTGELFF

d_call: -
clone_size: -
j_call: TRBJ2-1
v_call: TRBV6-1
cdr3_nt: TGTGCCAGCAGTGAAGCGTGGCGAGGGACTTCCTACAATGAGCAGTTCTTC
cdr3_aa: CASSEAWRGTSYNEQFF

d_call: TRBD1
clone_size: many
j_call: TRBJ2-7
v_call: TRBV12-3/TRBV12-4
cdr3_nt: TGTGCCAGCAGTTCGGGGGAACCGGGACAGGGAACTTACGAGCGGTACTTC
cdr3_aa: CASSSGEPGQGTYERYF

d_call: -
clone_size: few
j_call: TRBJ1-2
v_call: TRBV12-3/TRBV12-4
cdr3_nt: TGTGCCAGCAGTCCCGGGGCCGGACGCTATGGCTACACCTTC
cdr3_aa: CASSPGAGRYGYTF

d_call: -
clone_size: many
j_call: TRBJ1-2
v_call: TRBV6-1
cdr3_nt: TGTGCCAGCAGTGAGCCCAGCCATAACTATGGCTACACCTTC
cdr3_aa: CASSEPSHNYGYTF

d_call: -
clone_size: -
j_call: TRBJ2-5
v_call: TRBV24-1
cdr3_nt: TGTGCCACCAGCAAAACACGGGACAACCAAGAGACCCAGTACTTC
cdr3_aa: CATSKTRDNQETQYF

d_call: -
clone_size: few
j_call: TRBJ1-1
v_call: TRBV6-2/TRBV6-3
cdr3_nt: TGTGCCAGCAGCAGAGGGCGGATGAACACTGAAGCTTTCTTT
cdr3_aa: CASSRGRMNTEAFF

d_call: -
clone_size: -
j_call: TRBJ2-5
v_call: TRBV12-3/TRBV12-4
cdr3_nt: TGTGCCAGCAGTTTTGGACAGATGAATTTAGAAGAGACCCAGTACTTC
cdr3_aa: CASSFGQMNLEETQYF

d_call: -
clone_size: few
j_call: TRBJ1-1
v_call: TRBV12-3/TRBV12-4
cdr3_nt: TGTGCCAGCACTCCCGTGCGGGGCTGGAACACTGAAGCTTTCTTT
cdr3_aa: CASTPVRGWNTEAFF

d_call: TRBD1
clone_size: many
j_call: TRBJ1-1
v_call: TRBV7-3
cdr3_nt: TGTGCCAGCAGCTTTGACAGGGGAAGCACTGAAGCTTTCTTT
cdr3_aa: CASSFDRGSTEAFF

d_call: -
clone_size: many
j_call: TRBJ1-1
v_call: TRBV7-9
cdr3_nt: TGTGCCAGCAGCCCTGGACGGTATGAAGCTTTCTTT
cdr3_aa: CASSPGRYEAFF

d_call: TRBD1
clone_size: many
j_call: TRBJ2-7
v_call: TRBV9
cdr3_nt: TGTGCCAGCAGCGCTAGGACAGGGTTAGCCGAGCAGTACTTC
cdr3_aa: CASSARTGLAEQYF

d_call: TRBD1
clone_size: many
j_call: TRBJ1-2
v_call: TRBV5-1
cdr3_nt: TGCGCCAGCAGCTTGGATCGACAGGGCCTAGATGGCTACACCTTC
cdr3_aa: CASSLDRQGLDGYTF

d_call: -
clone_size: -
j_call: TRBJ1-1
v_call: TRBV18
cdr3_nt: TGTGCCAGCTCACCACAGGAGGGGAACACTGAAGCTTTCTTT
cdr3_aa: CASSPQEGNTEAFF

d_call: -
clone_size: many
j_call: TRBJ2-7
v_call: TRBV2
cdr3_nt: TGTGCCAGCAGACGGGACACCAACTACGAGCAGTACTTC
cdr3_aa: CASRRDTNYEQYF

d_call: TRBD2
clone_size: few
j_call: TRBJ2-5
v_call: TRBV12-3/TRBV12-4
cdr3_nt: TGTGCCAGCAACCTCCGTGGGACTAGCGGGAGAGAGTACTTC
cdr3_aa: CASNLRGTSGREYF

d_call: -
clone_size: many
j_call: TRBJ2-7
v_call: TRBV6-4
cdr3_nt: TGTGCCAGCAGTCCTCGAGGGAGACTAGGAGGTTCCTCCTACGAGCAGTACTTC
cdr3_aa: CASSPRGRLGGSSYEQYF

d_call: -
clone_size: many
j_call: TRBJ2-7
v_call: TRBV5-1
cdr3_nt: TGCGCCAGCAGCTTGCGGGGGCAGGCCTACGAGCAGTACTTC
cdr3_aa: CASSLRGQAYEQYF

d_call: -
clone_size: once
j_call: TRBJ1-2
v_call: TRBV12-3/TRBV12-4
cdr3_nt: TGTGCCAGCAGCCAGGGCGGAGCTAACTATGGCTACACCTTC
cdr3_aa: CASSQGGANYGYTF

d_call: TRBD1
clone_size: many
j_call: TRBJ2-7
v_call: TRBV10-3
cdr3_nt: TGTGCCATCAGTGTCAGGTCTGCAGGGGGCTACGAGCAGTACTTC
cdr3_aa: CAISVRSAGGYEQYF

d_call: TRBD1
clone_size: many
j_call: TRBJ2-7
v_call: TRBV12-3/TRBV12-4
cdr3_nt: TGTGCCAGCAGTCCGCGGACAGGGAGAAACTACGAGCAGTACTTC
cdr3_aa: CASSPRTGRNYEQYF

d_call: -
clone_size: -
j_call: TRBJ1-5
v_call: TRBV6-2/TRBV6-3
cdr3_nt: TGTGCCAGCAGTCAGAGTATCAATAGCAATCAGCCCCAGCATTTT
cdr3_aa: CASSQSINSNQPQHF

d_call: -
clone_size: -
j_call: TRBJ2-7
v_call: TRBV6-1
cdr3_nt: TGTGCCAGCAGTGAAGAGACAGCCTCCTACGAGCAGTACTTC
cdr3_aa: CASSEETASYEQYF

d_call: TRBD2
clone_size: few
j_call: TRBJ2-2
v_call: TRBV6-2/TRBV6-3
cdr3_nt: TGTGCCAGCAGTTACTGGGCTAGCGGGAGGGCCGGGGGCACCGGGGAGCTGTTTTTT
cdr3_aa: CASSYWASGRAGGTGELFF

d_call: TRBD2
clone_size: many
j_call: TRBJ2-7
v_call: TRBV10-3
cdr3_nt: TGTGCCACTAGCGGGAGCCCCTATTACGAGCAGTACTTC
cdr3_aa: CATSGSPYYEQYF

d_call: TRBD2
clone_size: many
j_call: TRBJ2-7
v_call: TRBV11-1
cdr3_nt: TGTGCCAGCAGCCACGCTCCGGGACTAGCGGATTCTTTACCCTACGAGCAGTACTTC
cdr3_aa: CASSHAPGLADSLPYEQYF